The next 13 T cell receptor beta chains were all read from a single sample in a study of blood T cell repertoires in COVID-19. This table comes from immunoSEQ multiplex PCR, and its TCRdb copy is limited to in-frame clones, with some not included. This table has roughly 160,000 clones, around 80% appearing once. Sample: PBMCs or T cells enriched from blood (not recorded which). The source is a woman aged 55-70 years who had recovered from COVID-19.

A few counts support this clone. The chain combines TRBV2 with TRBJ1-4; D call uncertain. CDR1 SNHLY and CDR2 FYNNEI come from the germline V gene. The CDR3 sequence is 15 residues long. V lost 6 bases and J 5 bases, leaving 16 bases between the germline ends. DNA of the CDR3: TGTGCCAGCAGAGTGCGCGCGCTCCCCAATGAAAAACTGTTTTTT. This sequence encodes CASRVRALPNEKLFF.

The chain links TRBV27 to TRBJ1-2; 7 bases map to TRBD1. CDR3 size: 15 residues. In germline, CDR1 is MNHEY, CDR2 SMNVEV (reference sequence). V lost 3 bases to trimming and J lost 5 bases; unmatched junction nucleotides: 9. This chain's CDR3 is CASSFSGTESYGYTF. In nucleotides, the CDR3 is TGTGCCAGCAGTTTCTCCGGGACAGAATCTTATGGCTACACCTTC.

V is TRBV7-8 and J is TRBJ1-4; TRBD1 aligns across 9 bases. The V segment lost 6 bases and the J segment 8 bases; nucleotides outside the gene matches: 10. CDR1 is SGHVS and CDR2 is FQNEAQ in the germline V gene. This CDR3 has 15 residues. CDR3 DNA: TGTGCCAGCAGTCGTTACGGGACAGGGTCAGAAAAACTGTTTTTT. It encodes CASSRYGTGSEKLFF.

The rearrangement uses TRBV5-1 and TRBJ2-1; 9 nucleotides align to TRBD2. V trimming: 1 base; J trimming: 3 bases; junction bases outside the gene matches: 5. The CDR3 sequence is 16 residues long. Germline V gene data show CDR1 as SGHRS and CDR2 as YFSETQ. In DNA, the CDR3 is TGCGCCAGCAGCTTGATTGCGGGAGGGGGCTACAATGAGCAGTTCTTC. Amino acid sequence: CASSLIAGGGYNEQFF.

The rearrangement links TRBV5-1 to TRBJ1-1; possibly TRBD1 for D (5 bases). This CDR3 has 15 amino acids. V gave up 5 bases and J gave up 4 bases, with 18 bases separating them. Germline CDR1 and CDR2: SGHRS and YFSETQ. DNA of the CDR3: TGCGCCAGCAGGCAAAGGGAGGGGTCTTCCACTGAAGCTTTCTTT. Its protein is CASRQREGSSTEAFF.

V gene TRBV3-1 (or the pseudogene TRBV3-2) combines with J gene TRBJ2-7; 10 positions agree with TRBD1. Germline-derived CDR1 and CDR2 are LGHDT and YNNKEL (reference sequence). Losses at the gene ends were 4 bases for V and 3 bases for J; bases not matched to a gene: 3. The CDR3 sequence is 14 residues long. The CDR3: CASSPGTGDYEQYF. CDR3 nucleotides: TGTGCCAGCAGCCCCGGGACAGGGGACTACGAGCAGTACTTC.

The V gene is TRBV28, the J gene TRBJ1-5, with D maybe TRBD1 (6 bases). With 3 bases removed from V and 2 bases from J, the gap between germline ends came to 17 bases. CDR3 length: 17 residues. Germline CDR1 MDHEN, CDR2 SYDVKM. The CDR3 sequence: CASSLLQGLSGNQPQHF. The CDR3 DNA sequence: TGTGCCAGCAGTTTGTTACAGGGTTTGAGCGGCAATCAGCCCCAGCATTTT.

The rearrangement links TRBV24-1 to TRBJ2-5, with 9 bases lining up with TRBD1. J was trimmed by 4 bases and V by 0 bases; bases with no gene match: 5. There are 16 residues in the CDR3. Looked up from germline, CDR1 is KGHDR and CDR2 is SFDVKD. CDR3 region: CATSDLRDRETETQYF. The CDR3 region has the DNA TGTGCCACCAGTGATTTGCGGGACAGGGAGACAGAGACCCAGTACTTC.

J is TRBJ1-4 and V is TRBV5-1; 7 positions agree with TRBD1. The CDR3 has 14 residues. Germline V gene data show CDR1 as SGHRS and CDR2 as YFSETQ. Trimming cost V 4 bases and J 4 bases; bases outside gene matches: 4. The CDR3 loop is CASSPGQLNEKLFF. CDR3 DNA: TGCGCCAGCAGCCCGGGACAGCTTAATGAAAAACTGTTTTTT.

The chain is built from TRBV5-1 and TRBJ2-7; tentatively, D is TRBD1 (5 bases). The CDR3 covers 14 residues. The V gene lost 9 bases and the J gene lost 0 bases, with 16 bases spanning the gap. Germline V gene sequence: CDR1 SGHRS, CDR2 YFSETQ. CDR3 sequence reads: CAISRGAHSYEQYF. CDR3 sequence (DNA): TGCGCCATCTCAAGGGGCGCCCACTCCTACGAGCAGTACTTC.

This sequence joins TRBV10-3 and TRBJ2-1; 9 positions agree with TRBD2. The V and J ends lost 5 bases and 0 bases, in that order; junction bases with no gene match: 2. Germline V gene lookup returns CDR1 ENHRY and CDR2 SYGVKD. CDR3 length: 15 residues. The CDR3, as DNA: TGTGCCATCAGTTCGACTAGCGGCTCCTACAATGAGCAGTTCTTC. This gives the protein CAISSTSGSYNEQFF.

The V call is TRBV3-1 (or the pseudogene TRBV3-2), the J call TRBJ1-5, with D possibly matching TRBD1 (6 bases). CDR1 LGHDT and CDR2 YNNKEL come from the germline V gene (reference sequence). V lost 1 base, J lost 7 bases, and 14 bases lay in between. The CDR3 extends over 15 amino acids. CDR3: CASSQGAGDTQPQHF. For the CDR3, the DNA is TGTGCCAGCAGCCAAGGGGCAGGGGACACCCAGCCCCAGCATTTT.

J is TRBJ2-7 and V is TRBV2; TRBD1 aligns across 7 bases. Germline trimming cut 6 bases from V and 7 bases from J; bases unmatched to any gene: 9. CDR3 length: 13 residues. Germline CDR1 SNHLY, CDR2 FYNNEI. The CDR3 DNA reads TGTGCCAGCAGCGGTTCCTTACAGGGGGAGCAGTACTTC. This sequence encodes CASSGSLQGEQYF.